This T cell receptor (beta chain) was sequenced during a study of beta chain features in type 1 diabetes. CDR1 is SGHTA, CDR2 FQGNSA, per germline. The CDR3 contains 16 residues. Germline trimming cut 4 bases from V and 4 bases from J; bases unmatched to any gene: 8. The investigators reverse transcribed all of the isolated RNA, so they sequenced expressed TCRB transcripts. Method: immunoSEQ multiplex PCR; TCRdb's copy keeps in-frame clones and lacks some. Of 200,000 to 250,000 clones in the sample, 25% to 30% were seen once. This clone was recorded at least ten times. The sequence was collected from a man aged 25-40 years in good health. J is TRBJ2-3 and V is TRBV7-2; 10 nucleotides align to TRBD1. The sequenced sample was central memory CD4+ T cells from blood. The CDR3 DNA follows: TGTGCCAGCAGCTCTACCGGGACAGGGGTACCAGATACGCAGTATTTT. This sequence encodes CASSSTGTGVPDTQYF.